This record looks at one T cell receptor (beta chain) sequence and its context. The method was immunoSEQ multiplex PCR; TCRdb's version includes in-frame clones alone and lacks a portion of them. The sample shows around 140,000 clones, 87% of them seen only once. This sample is part of a study of blood T cell repertoires in COVID-19. Trimming shortened V by 5 bases and J by 5 bases, and 12 bases separated the two germline ends. Germline assignment: CDR1 KGHDR and CDR2 SFDVKD. The CDR3 covers 13 residues. Participants, 18 to 89 years old, spanned approximately 25 US areas. Each recovered donor of Cohort 3 presented with two negative PCRs, clearance, or symptom resolution.

This receptor was taken from a man between 60 and 75 years old who had recovered from COVID-19. The chain is built from TRBV24-1 and TRBJ2-7; D is ambiguous. The sample consisted of PBMCs or T cells enriched from blood (not recorded which). Here the CDR3 DNA reads TGTGCCACCAGTGGCAGGTCAAGTAACGAGCAGTACTTC. Protein: CATSGRSSNEQYF.